This T cell receptor beta chain was retrieved from a study of CD4 T cells in relation to SARS-CoV-2 and coronaviruses. Study-wide background: Shared crossreactive spike epitopes were mapped to their HLA restriction.

The CDR3 length is 14 residues. V was trimmed by 1 base and J by 1 base, leaving 5 bases between them. Looked up from germline, CDR1 is SNHLY and CDR2 is FYNNEI. For this clone: Antigen unknown. The same CDR3 also results from other DNA sequences found in this sample.

Naive and memory CD4+ T cells were cultured with CEF, then survey-sequenced. Measured with immunoSEQ multiplex PCR; TCRdb has only the in-frame clones, and not every one. The sample lists fewer than 35,000 clones, more than 65% seen once, with around 3.1% in the top ten. Cryopreserved PBMCs were CD4-enriched, then split into naive and memory cells. About 10^5 naive or memory CD4+ cells were cultured with CEF peptides for roughly 10 days. Sequences were obtained from memory CD4+ T cells from PBMCs, cultured in vitro. The clonotype originates from an adult with COVID-19. The chain recombines TRBV2 with TRBJ2-4; TRBD1 might be the D (5 bases). The CDR3: CASSEGGAKNIQYF. The DNA for the CDR3 is TGTGCCAGCAGTGAAGGGGGCGCCAAAAACATTCAGTACTTC.